This T cell receptor (beta chain) was identified in a study of T cells expressing NK-cell markers. On the study more broadly: Source material for TCR beta repertoires consisted of sorted CD3+CD56+NKG2C+, CD3+CD56+NKG2C- and CD3+CD56-NKG2C+ T cells.

There are 15 residues in the CDR3. Germline CDR1 reads KGHSH; CDR2 reads LQKENI. Study-wide findings and caveats: More than 5 of the donors carried dominant NKG2C+ clonotypes that took up roughly 1.0-8% of their CD8+ T cells. The HCMV specificity of the expanded NKG2C+ T cell clones stayed unresolved.

A word on this clonotype: Its antigen remains unidentified.

With the 5' RACE reads reprocessed, TCRdb shows one record per CDR3 protein and no DNA. This specimen shows 200,000 to 300,000 distinct CDR3 sequences; the ten leading clones hold around 4%. The chain couples TRBV18 to TRBJ2-3. The specimen was blood T cells: a sorted CD56 or NKG2C T cell subset, CD4+ or CD8+ T cells, or bulk PBMC T cells (not recorded which). The origin of this receptor is a woman between 18 and 70 years old in good health. The CDR3 here is CASSPQDSHSDTQYF.